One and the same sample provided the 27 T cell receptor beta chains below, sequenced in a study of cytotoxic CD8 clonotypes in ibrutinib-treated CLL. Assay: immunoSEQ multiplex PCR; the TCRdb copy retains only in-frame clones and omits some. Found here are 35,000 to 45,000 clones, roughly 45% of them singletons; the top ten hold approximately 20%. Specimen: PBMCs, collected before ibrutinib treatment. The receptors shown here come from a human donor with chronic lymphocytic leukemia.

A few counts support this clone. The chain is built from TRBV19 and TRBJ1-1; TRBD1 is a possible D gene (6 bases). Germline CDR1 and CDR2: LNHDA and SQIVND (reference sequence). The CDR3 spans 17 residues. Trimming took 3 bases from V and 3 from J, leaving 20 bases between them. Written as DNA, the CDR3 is TGTGCCAGTAGTATTAGTAGTCGCAGGGGTAGGGACACTGAAGCTTTCTTT. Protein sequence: CASSISSRRGRDTEAFF. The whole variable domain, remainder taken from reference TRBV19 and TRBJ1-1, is DGGITQSPKYLFRKEGQNVTLSCEQNLNHDAMYWYRQDPGQGLRLIYYSQIVNDFQKGDIAEGYSVSREKKESFPLTVTSAQKNPTAFYLCASSISSRRGRDTEAFFGQGTRLTVV.

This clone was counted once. DNA for the CDR3: TGCGCCAGCAGCTTGGTTGAGGGGGGCGGCTATGGCTACACCTTC. Its translation is CASSLVEGGGYGYTF. The chain carries TRBV5-1 and TRBJ1-2, with TRBD1 as a possible D gene (6 bases). Germline V gene lookup returns CDR1 SGHRS and CDR2 YFSETQ. CDR3 size: 15 residues. V was trimmed by 0 bases and J by 4 bases, leaving 13 bases between them.

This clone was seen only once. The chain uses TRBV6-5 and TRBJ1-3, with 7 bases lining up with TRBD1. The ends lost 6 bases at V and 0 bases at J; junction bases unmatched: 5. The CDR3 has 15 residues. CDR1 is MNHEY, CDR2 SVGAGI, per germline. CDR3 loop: CASRPQGTSGNTIYF. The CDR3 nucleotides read TGTGCCAGCAGGCCACAGGGGACCTCTGGAAACACCATATATTTT.

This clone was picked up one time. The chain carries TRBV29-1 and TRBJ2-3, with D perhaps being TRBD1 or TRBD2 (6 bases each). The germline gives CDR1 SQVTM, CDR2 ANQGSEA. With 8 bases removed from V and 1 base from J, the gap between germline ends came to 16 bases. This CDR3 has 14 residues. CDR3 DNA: TGCAGCTCGGGTAAGGGGGGCGGCACAGATACGCAGTATTTT. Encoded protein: CSSGKGGGTDTQYF.

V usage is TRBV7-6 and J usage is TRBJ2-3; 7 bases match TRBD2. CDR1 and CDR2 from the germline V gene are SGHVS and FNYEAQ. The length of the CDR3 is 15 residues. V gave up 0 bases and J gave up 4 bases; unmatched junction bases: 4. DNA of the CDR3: TGTGCCAGCAGCTTAGCTGGGGGGGAGGCAGATACGCAGTATTTT. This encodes CASSLAGGEADTQYF.

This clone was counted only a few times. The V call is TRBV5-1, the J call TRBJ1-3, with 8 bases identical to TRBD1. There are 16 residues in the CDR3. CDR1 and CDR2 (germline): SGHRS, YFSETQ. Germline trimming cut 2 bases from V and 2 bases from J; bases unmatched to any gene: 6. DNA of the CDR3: TGCGCCAGCAGCTTACAGGGGGACCCGGCTGGAAACACCATATATTTT. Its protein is CASSLQGDPAGNTIYF.

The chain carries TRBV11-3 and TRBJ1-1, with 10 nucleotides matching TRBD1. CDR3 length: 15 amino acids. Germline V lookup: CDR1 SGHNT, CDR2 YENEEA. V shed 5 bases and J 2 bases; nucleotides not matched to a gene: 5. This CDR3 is CASSPRTGGNTEAFF. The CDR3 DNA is TGTGCCAGCAGCCCCAGGACAGGGGGTAACACTGAAGCTTTCTTT. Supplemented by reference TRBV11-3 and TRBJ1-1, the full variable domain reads EAGVVQSPRYKIIEKKQPVAFWCNPISGHNTLYWYLQNLGQGPELLIRYENEEAVDDSQLPKDRFSAERLKGVDSTLKIQPAELGDSAVYLCASSPRTGGNTEAFFGQGTRLTVV.

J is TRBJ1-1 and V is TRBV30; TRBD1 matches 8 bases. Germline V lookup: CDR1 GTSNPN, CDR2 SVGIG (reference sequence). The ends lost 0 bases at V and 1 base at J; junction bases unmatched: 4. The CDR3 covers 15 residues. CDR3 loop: CAWSVPGTGNTEAFF. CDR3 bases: TGTGCCTGGAGTGTACCCGGGACAGGGAACACTGAAGCTTTCTTT.

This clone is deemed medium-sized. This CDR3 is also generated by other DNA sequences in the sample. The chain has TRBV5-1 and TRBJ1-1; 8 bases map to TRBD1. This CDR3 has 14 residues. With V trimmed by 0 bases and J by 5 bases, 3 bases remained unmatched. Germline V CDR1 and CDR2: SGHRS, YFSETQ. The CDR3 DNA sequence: TGCGCCAGCAGCTTGGCAGGGGGCTATACTGAAGCTTTCTTT. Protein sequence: CASSLAGGYTEAFF.

The CDR3 coding sequence is TGTGCCAGTAGTGTCGGACAGGGAGGAAGCGAGCAGTACTTC. Translation: CASSVGQGGSEQYF. The chain combines TRBV19 with TRBJ2-7; 8 nucleotides align to TRBD1. V lost 5 bases to trimming and J lost 6 bases; unmatched junction nucleotides: 9. The length of the CDR3 is 14 residues. CDR1 LNHDA and CDR2 SQIVND come from the germline V gene (reference sequence).

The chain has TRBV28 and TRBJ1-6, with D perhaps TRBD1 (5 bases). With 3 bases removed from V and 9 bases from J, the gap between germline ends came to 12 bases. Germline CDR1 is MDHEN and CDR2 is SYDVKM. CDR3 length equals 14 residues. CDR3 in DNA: TGTGCCAGCAGTTTCCCAGGGTTAGCTTCACCCCTCCACTTT. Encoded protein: CASSFPGLASPLHF.

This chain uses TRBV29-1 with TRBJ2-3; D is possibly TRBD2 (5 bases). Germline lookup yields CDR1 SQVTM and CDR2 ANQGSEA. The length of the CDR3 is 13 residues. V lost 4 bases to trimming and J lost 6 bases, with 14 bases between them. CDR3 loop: CSVAPGVADTQYF. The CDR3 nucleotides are TGCAGCGTTGCGCCCGGGGTTGCGGATACGCAGTATTTT.

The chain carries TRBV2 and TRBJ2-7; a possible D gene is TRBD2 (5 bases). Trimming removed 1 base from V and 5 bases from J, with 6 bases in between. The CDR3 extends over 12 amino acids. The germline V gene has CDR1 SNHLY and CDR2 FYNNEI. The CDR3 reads CASSEDGDEQYF. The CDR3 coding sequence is TGTGCCAGCAGTGAAGACGGGGACGAGCAGTACTTC. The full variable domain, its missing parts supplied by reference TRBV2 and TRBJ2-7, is EPEVTQTPSHQVTQMGQEVILRCVPISNHLYFYWYRQILGQKVEFLVSFYNNEISEKSEIFDDQFSVERPDGSNFTLKIRSTKLEDSAMYFCASSEDGDEQYFGPGTRLTVT.

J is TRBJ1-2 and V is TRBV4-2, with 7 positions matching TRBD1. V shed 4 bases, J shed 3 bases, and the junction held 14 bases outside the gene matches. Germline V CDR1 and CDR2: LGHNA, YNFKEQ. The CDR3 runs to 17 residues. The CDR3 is CASSPQGQDTYYYGYTF. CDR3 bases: TGTGCCAGCAGCCCCCAAGGACAGGACACGTATTACTATGGCTACACCTTC.

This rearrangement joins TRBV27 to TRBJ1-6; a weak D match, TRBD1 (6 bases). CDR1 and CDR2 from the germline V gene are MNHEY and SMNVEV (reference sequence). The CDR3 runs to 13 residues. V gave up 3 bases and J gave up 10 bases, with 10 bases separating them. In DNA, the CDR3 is TGTGCCAGCAGTTTGTCGGGGGGCTCACCCCTCCACTTT. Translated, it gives CASSLSGGSPLHF.

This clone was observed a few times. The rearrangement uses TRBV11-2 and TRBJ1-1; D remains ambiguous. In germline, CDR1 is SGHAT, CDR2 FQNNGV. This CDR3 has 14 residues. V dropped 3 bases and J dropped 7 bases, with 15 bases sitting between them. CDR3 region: CASSFTESQLEAFF. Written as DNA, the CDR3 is TGTGCCAGCAGCTTCACGGAGTCACAGCTTGAAGCTTTCTTT.

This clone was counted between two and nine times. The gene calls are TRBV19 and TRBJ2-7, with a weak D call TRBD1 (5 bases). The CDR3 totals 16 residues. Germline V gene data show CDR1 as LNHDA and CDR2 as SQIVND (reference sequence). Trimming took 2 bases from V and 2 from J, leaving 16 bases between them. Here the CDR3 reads CASSITPRAPPYEQYF. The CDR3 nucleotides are TGTGCCAGTAGTATAACCCCCAGGGCTCCCCCCTACGAGCAGTACTTC.

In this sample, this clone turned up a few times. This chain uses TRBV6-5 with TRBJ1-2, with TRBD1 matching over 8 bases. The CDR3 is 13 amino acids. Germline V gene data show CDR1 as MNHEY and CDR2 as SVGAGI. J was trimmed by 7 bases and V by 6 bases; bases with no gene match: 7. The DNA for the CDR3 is TGTGCCAGCAGCGTCAGGGGGCTAAGTGGCTACACCTTC. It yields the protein CASSVRGLSGYTF.

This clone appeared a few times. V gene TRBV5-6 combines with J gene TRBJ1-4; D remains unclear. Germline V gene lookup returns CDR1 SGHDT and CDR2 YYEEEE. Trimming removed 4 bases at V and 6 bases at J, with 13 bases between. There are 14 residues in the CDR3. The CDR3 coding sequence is TGTGCCAGCAGCCTACGGCGTGGGTATGAAAAACTGTTTTTT. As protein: CASSLRRGYEKLFF. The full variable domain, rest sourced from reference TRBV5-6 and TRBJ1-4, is DAGVTQSPTHLIKTRGQQVTLRCSPKSGHDTVSWYQQALGQGPQFIFQYYEEEERQRGNFPDRFSGHQFPNYSSELNVNALLLGDSALYLCASSLRRGYEKLFFGSGTQLSVL.

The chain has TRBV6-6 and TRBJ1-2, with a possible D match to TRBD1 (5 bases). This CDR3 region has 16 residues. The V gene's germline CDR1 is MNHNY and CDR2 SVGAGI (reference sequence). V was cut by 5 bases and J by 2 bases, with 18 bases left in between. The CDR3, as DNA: TGTGCCAGCAGTAGAAGACGGGACCGTCAGAACTATGGCTACACCTTC. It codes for CASSRRRDRQNYGYTF.

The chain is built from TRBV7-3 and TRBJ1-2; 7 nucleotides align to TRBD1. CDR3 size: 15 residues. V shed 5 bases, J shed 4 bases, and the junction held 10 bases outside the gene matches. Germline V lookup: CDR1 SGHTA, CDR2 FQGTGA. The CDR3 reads CASSQATGAPYGYTF. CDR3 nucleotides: TGTGCCAGCAGCCAGGCCACAGGGGCCCCCTATGGCTACACCTTC.

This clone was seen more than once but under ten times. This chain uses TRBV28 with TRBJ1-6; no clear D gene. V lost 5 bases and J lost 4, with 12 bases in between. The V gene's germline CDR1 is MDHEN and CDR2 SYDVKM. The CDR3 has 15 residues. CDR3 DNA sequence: TGTGCCAGCAGTCCCTATGGAGGATATAATTCACCCCTCCACTTT. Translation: CASSPYGGYNSPLHF.

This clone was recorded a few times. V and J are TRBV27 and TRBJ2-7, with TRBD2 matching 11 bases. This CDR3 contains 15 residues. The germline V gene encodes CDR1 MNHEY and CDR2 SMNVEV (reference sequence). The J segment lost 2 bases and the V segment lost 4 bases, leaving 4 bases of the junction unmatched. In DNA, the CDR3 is TGTGCCAGCAGTTCCGGACTAGCGGGTACCTACGAGCAGTACTTC. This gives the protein CASSSGLAGTYEQYF.

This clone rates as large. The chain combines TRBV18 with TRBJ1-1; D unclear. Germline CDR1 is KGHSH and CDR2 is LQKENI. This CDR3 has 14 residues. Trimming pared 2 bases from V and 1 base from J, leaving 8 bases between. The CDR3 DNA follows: TGTGCCAGCTCACCAGCCCCACAGAACACTGAAGCTTTCTTT. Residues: CASSPAPQNTEAFF.

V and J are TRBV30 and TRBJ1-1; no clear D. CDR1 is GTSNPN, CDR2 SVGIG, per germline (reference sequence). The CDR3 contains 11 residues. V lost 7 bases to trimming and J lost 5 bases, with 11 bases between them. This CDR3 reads CAFHPGTEAFF. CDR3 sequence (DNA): TGTGCCTTCCACCCCGGAACTGAAGCTTTCTTT.

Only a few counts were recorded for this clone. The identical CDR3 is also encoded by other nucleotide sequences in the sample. The DNA for the CDR3 is TGTGCCAGCAGTAGACAGGGGAACACTGAAGCTTTCTTT. Amino acid sequence: CASSRQGNTEAFF. The V and J genes are TRBV27 and TRBJ1-1; TRBD1 matches at 7 bases. J was trimmed by 1 base and V by 5 bases; bases with no gene match: 1. Germline-derived CDR1 and CDR2 are MNHEY and SMNVEV (reference sequence). CDR3 size: 13 residues.

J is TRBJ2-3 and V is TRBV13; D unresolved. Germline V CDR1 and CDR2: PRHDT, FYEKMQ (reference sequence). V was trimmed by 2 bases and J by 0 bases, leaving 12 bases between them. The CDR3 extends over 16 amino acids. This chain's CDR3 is CASSLSAGISTDTQYF. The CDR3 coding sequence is TGTGCCAGCAGCTTATCGGCTGGGATAAGCACAGATACGCAGTATTTT.